This entry features one T cell receptor beta chain sequence. The antigen is not known. This entry comes from a study of T cell responses to AZD1222 COVID-19 vaccine. Whole-study results and caveats: The study found vaccine-associated CD4 TCRs spanning spike, dominant at 160-218 and 743-854.

This CDR3 has 16 residues. The trim removed 6 bases at V and 7 bases at J, leaving 13 bases unmatched. Germline-derived CDR1 and CDR2 are LGHDT and YNNKEL (reference sequence). Clones were read by immunoSEQ multiplex PCR, and TCRdb kept only the in-frame ones, dropping some. The sample carries more than 150,000 clones, approximately 90% recorded once. This sequence joins TRBV3-1 (or the pseudogene TRBV3-2) and TRBJ2-1; TRBD2 agrees at 9 bases. This TCR derives from an adult in good health. The sample in question was peripheral blood, obtained on day 0 of AZD1222 vaccination. The CDR3 bases are TGTGCCAGCAGAACGTCGGGTAGCGGGAGTATAAATGAGCAGTTCTTC. Translating it yields CASRTSGSGSINEQFF.